This TCR beta chain was observed in a study of T cells in Graves' hyperthyroidism and ophthalmopathy. Whole-study results and caveats: Before onset, by a median of around 6.1 months, the model predicted ophthalmopathy. Appearing also in blood were most of the thyroid clonotypes expanded above 0.001.

RNA transcripts served as the template for amplifying TCR beta CDR3 regions. When the TCR CDR3 underwent first-round RT-PCR, the HTBI primer set was used. TCRdb re-derived calls from the multiplex PCR reads in MiXCR, one entry per CDR3 protein. The table has over 500,000 distinct CDR3 sequences, around 43% seen once; the top ten hold about 40%. Germline V CDR1 and CDR2: SGHRS, YFSETQ. V lost 4 bases to trimming and J lost 0 bases, with 17 bases between them. CDR3 length: 17 amino acids. A remark on this clonotype: The antigen is not known.

The study left out patients who had uncontrolled infection, other autoimmune disease, pregnancy or lactation. Each diagnosis was grounded in clinical symptoms, serum thyroxine and TRAb, thyroid ultrasound, and orbital computed tomography. The rearrangement links TRBV5-1 to TRBJ1-3; TRBD1 is a possible D gene (5 bases). This clonotype was obtained from an adult woman with Graves' disease, either hyperthyroidism or ophthalmopathy (not recorded which). Material: peripheral blood or thyroid tissue (not recorded which). The CDR3 DNA is TGCGCCAGCAGCCTATTAGGGACTGCCGTCTCTGGAAACACCATATATTTT. Translated: CASSLLGTAVSGNTIYF.